Shown below are 8 T cell receptor beta chains from a single sample sequenced in a study of shared clonotypes between healthy human individuals. Profiling relied on immunoSEQ multiplex PCR, and the TCRdb table lists in-frame clones only, not all of them. This sample carries about 2.4 million clones, 90% to 95% of them seen once, and the ten largest clones take about 0.39%. The sequenced material came from naive CD4+ T cells from PBMCs. Subset specified: CD45RA+ positively selected. These receptor sequences come from a young man in good health. Some clones in this sample may be carry-over from other donors' samples.

The gene calls are TRBV15 and TRBJ2-7; D gene unclear. V was clipped by 1 base and J by 0 bases, with 13 bases between them. Germline V gene sequence: CDR1 LNHNV, CDR2 YYDKDF (reference sequence). The CDR3 is 16 amino acids. CDR3 sequence: CATSRVLGRSSYEQYF. CDR3 coding DNA: TGTGCCACCAGCAGAGTCCTCGGACGGAGCTCCTACGAGCAGTACTTC.

The rearrangement uses TRBV27 and TRBJ2-2, with D perhaps matching TRBD2 (6 bases). CDR3 size: 16 residues. V was clipped by 3 bases and J by 4 bases, with 15 bases between them. Germline V gene data show CDR1 as MNHEY and CDR2 as SMNVEV (reference sequence). CDR3 in amino acids: CASSFRGGIGTGELFF. The DNA for the CDR3 is TGTGCCAGCAGTTTTCGCGGCGGGATAGGCACCGGGGAGCTGTTTTTT.

The chain carries TRBV7-2 and TRBJ2-7; D is perhaps TRBD1 or TRBD2 (5 bases each). V was clipped by 4 bases and J by 4 bases, with 20 bases between them. The CDR3 is 16 amino acids. Germline lookup yields CDR1 SGHTA and CDR2 FQGNSA. CDR3 sequence: CASSSESGAGGYEQYF. In nucleotides, the CDR3 is TGTGCCAGCAGCTCCGAAAGTGGGGCCGGAGGATACGAGCAGTACTTC.

The chain recombines TRBV10-3 with TRBJ1-4, with D perhaps matching TRBD1 (6 bases). Germline CDR1 and CDR2: ENHRY and SYGVKD. The CDR3 length is 15 residues. V was trimmed by 7 bases and J by 5 bases, leaving 17 bases between them. The CDR3 region has the DNA TGTGCCATCACCCCCCCCGGGGGCGCGAATGAAAAACTGTTTTTT. This translates into CAITPPGGANEKLFF.

The rearrangement joins TRBV7-9 to TRBJ2-1, with D uncertain. Germline lookup yields CDR1 SEHNR and CDR2 FQNEAQ (reference sequence). Between the trimmed V and J ends, which lost 4 bases and 6 bases, there was a span of 19 bases. The CDR3 runs to 16 residues. The CDR3 DNA reads as TGTGCCAGCAGCTCTGGTTTCGAGCGAGACTTCAATGAGCAGTTCTTC. Translation: CASSSGFERDFNEQFF.

As for this clone: Other DNA sequences in the sample encode the same CDR3. This chain joins TRBV7-3 and TRBJ2-7; 8 positions match TRBD2. Germline CDR1 is SGHTA and CDR2 is FQGTGA. The CDR3 extends over 14 amino acids. V was clipped by 6 bases and J by 2 bases; unmatched bases: 6. The DNA for the CDR3 is TGTGCCAGCAGTCTTACGGGAGGGACCTACGAGCAGTACTTC. Translated: CASSLTGGTYEQYF. Looking up the rest from reference TRBV7-3 and TRBJ2-7 gives the full variable domain: GAGVSQTPSNKVTEKGKYVELRCDPISGHTALYWYRQSLGQGPEFLIYFQGTGAADDSGLPNDRFFAVRPEGSVSTLKIQRTERGDSAVYLCASSLTGGTYEQYFGPGTRLTVT.

This clone was observed a single time. The chain employs TRBV6-5 and TRBJ2-5, with D unresolved. CDR1 MNHEY and CDR2 SVGAGI come from the germline V gene. Between the trimmed V and J ends, which lost 6 bases and 3 bases, there was a span of 8 bases. The CDR3 runs to 12 residues. The CDR3 protein is CASRDTKETQYF. CDR3 bases: TGTGCCAGCAGAGATACTAAAGAGACCCAGTACTTC.

The chain is built from TRBV21-1 and TRBJ2-2; the table assigns TRBD1, which was not confirmed against the DNA. TRBV21-1 is labeled a pseudogene. The CDR3 is 18 residues long. CDR3 in amino acids: CASSHSWRTGGVDGELFF. CDR3 coding DNA: TGTGCCAGCAGCCATTCTTGGAGGACAGGGGGCGTCGACGGGGAGCTGTTTTTT.